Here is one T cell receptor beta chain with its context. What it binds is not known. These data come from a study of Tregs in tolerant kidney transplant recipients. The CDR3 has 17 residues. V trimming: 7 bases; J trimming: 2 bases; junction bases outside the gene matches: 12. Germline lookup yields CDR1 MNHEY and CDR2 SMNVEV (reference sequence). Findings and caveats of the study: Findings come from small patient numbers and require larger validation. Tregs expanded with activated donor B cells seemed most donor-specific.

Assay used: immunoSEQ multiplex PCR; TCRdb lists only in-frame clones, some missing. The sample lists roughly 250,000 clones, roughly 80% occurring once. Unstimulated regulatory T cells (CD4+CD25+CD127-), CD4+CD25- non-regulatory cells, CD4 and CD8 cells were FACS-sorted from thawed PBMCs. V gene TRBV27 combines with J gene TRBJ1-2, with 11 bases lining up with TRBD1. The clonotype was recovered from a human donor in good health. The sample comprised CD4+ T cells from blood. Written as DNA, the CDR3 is TGTGCCAGCATGGGCTTCGGACAGGGGGCCTTAAACTATGGCTACACCTTC. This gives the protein CASMGFGQGALNYGYTF.